The 18 T cell receptor beta chains below come from one sample, sequenced in a study of blood T cell repertoires in COVID-19. Generated by immunoSEQ multiplex PCR, the TCRdb table keeps only in-frame clones and is missing some. The sample yields approximately 290,000 clones, around 89% seen once. Material: peripheral blood. These receptors were obtained from a man younger than 40 with acute or convalescent COVID-19.

J is TRBJ1-4 and V is TRBV30; D uncertain. This CDR3 comprises 16 residues. Germline V gives CDR1 GTSNPN, CDR2 SVGIG (reference sequence). V shed 2 bases and J shed 8 bases, with 21 bases lying between them. This CDR3 is CAWSPLGGQNVEKLFF. The CDR3 DNA reads as TGTGCCTGGAGTCCACTCGGCGGCCAGAATGTAGAAAAACTGTTTTTT.

This clone was seen ten or more times. Within the sample, other DNA sequences also encode this same CDR3. V gene TRBV6-5 combines with J gene TRBJ2-6; 9 nucleotides agree with TRBD1. Germline assignment: CDR1 MNHEY and CDR2 SVGAGI. V dropped 6 bases and J dropped 0; count of bases not matched to a gene: 0. The CDR3 extends over 15 amino acids. CDR3 amino acids: CASRTGGSGANVLTF. In DNA, the CDR3 is TGTGCCAGCAGGACAGGGGGCTCTGGGGCCAACGTCCTGACTTTC.

The chain is built from TRBV28 and TRBJ1-5; D not resolved. This CDR3 contains 14 residues. CDR1 MDHEN and CDR2 SYDVKM come from the germline V gene. The V and J ends lost 3 bases and 3 bases respectively, with 9 bases between them. CDR3 nucleotide sequence: TGTGCCAGCAGTTTCGCGGGTACCAATCAGCCCCAGCATTTT. Its translation is CASSFAGTNQPQHF.

The rearrangement links TRBV2 to TRBJ1-2; no firm D call. Germline V gene sequence: CDR1 SNHLY, CDR2 FYNNEI. This CDR3 has 13 residues. V was cut by 3 bases and J by 3 bases, with 8 bases left in between. The CDR3 here is CASSDGEHYGYTF. The CDR3, as DNA: TGTGCCAGCAGTGACGGAGAACACTATGGCTACACCTTC.

The table lists this clone with a few counts. The chain's CDR3 is CASSQARDRLNTEAFF. The CDR3 DNA reads TGCGCCAGCAGCCAAGCTAGAGACAGACTGAACACTGAAGCTTTCTTT. The rearrangement links TRBV4-1 to TRBJ1-1; possible D gene TRBD1, 5 bases. The germline V gene encodes CDR1 MGHRA and CDR2 YSYEKL. The CDR3 loop spans 16 amino acids. Trimming took off 1 base at V and 0 bases at J, with 12 bases between the two ends.

Only one count was recorded for this clone. The rearrangement uses TRBV5-1 and TRBJ2-6, with a possible D match to TRBD2 (5 bases). The CDR3 totals 19 residues. Trimming removed 2 bases from V and 0 bases from J, with 18 bases in between. CDR1 is SGHRS, CDR2 YFSETQ, per germline. The CDR3 loop is CASSFRPGGRSSGANVLTF. CDR3 DNA sequence: TGCGCCAGCAGCTTCCGCCCCGGAGGCCGCAGCTCTGGGGCCAACGTCCTGACTTTC.

V and J are TRBV7-6 and TRBJ2-2, with D maybe TRBD2 (6 bases). CDR1 is SGHVS, CDR2 FNYEAQ, per germline. V lost 1 base, J lost 2 bases, and 14 bases lay in between. CDR3 length: 17 amino acids. CDR3 sequence (DNA): TGTGCCAGCAGCTTAGGAACTAGGGGAGGTAACACCGGGGAGCTGTTTTTT. Protein sequence: CASSLGTRGGNTGELFF.

The chain combines TRBV5-6 with TRBJ1-6, with 9 bases lining up with TRBD1. The CDR3 is 16 residues long. Germline V CDR1 and CDR2: SGHDT, YYEEEE. The junction had 6 bases not matched to a gene; V was cut back by 1 base and J by 7 bases. The CDR3 spells CASSLYSGQGNSPLHF. The DNA of the CDR3 is TGTGCCAGCAGCTTGTATTCGGGACAGGGCAATTCACCCCTCCACTTT.

The chain is built from TRBV10-3 and TRBJ1-2; weak D call: TRBD1 (5 bases). The CDR3 sequence is 13 residues long. Per germline, CDR1 ENHRY and CDR2 SYGVKD. Trimming pared 4 bases from V and 6 bases from J, leaving 12 bases between. CDR3 region: CAISGQLWDGYTF. The CDR3 DNA follows: TGTGCCATCAGTGGACAGCTTTGGGATGGCTACACCTTC.

This chain links TRBV12-3 or TRBV12-4 with TRBJ1-5; D gene unclear. Trimming took 3 bases from V and 3 from J, leaving 6 bases between them. This CDR3 is 13 amino acids long. The CDR3 nucleotides read TGTGCCAGCAGTTTCGGTCCCAATCAGCCCCAGCATTTT. Its protein product is CASSFGPNQPQHF.

J is TRBJ1-2 and V is TRBV5-6; TRBD1 matches at 7 bases. The CDR3 loop spans 16 amino acids. V gave up 0 bases and J gave up 7 bases; unmatched junction bases: 12. Per germline, CDR1 SGHDT and CDR2 YYEEEE. The chain's CDR3 is CASSLVLTAQGGGYTF. The DNA of the CDR3 is TGTGCCAGCAGCTTGGTTCTCACGGCGCAGGGGGGTGGCTACACCTTC.

The chain uses TRBV5-6 and TRBJ1-2; D gene ambiguous. Germline CDR1 and CDR2: SGHDT and YYEEEE. The CDR3 is 14 amino acids. The ends were cut back, 2 bases at V and 8 bases at J, with 16 bases in the middle. The CDR3 spells CASSFPAIPRGYTF. The CDR3 DNA sequence: TGTGCCAGCAGCTTCCCGGCCATACCGAGGGGCTACACCTTC.

The V call is TRBV30, the J call TRBJ1-2, with D hard to call. CDR1 is GTSNPN, CDR2 SVGIG, per germline (reference sequence). Trimming shortened V by 2 bases and J by 7 bases, and 11 bases separated the two germline ends. This CDR3 has 12 residues. The CDR3 DNA reads as TGTGCCTGGAGTCCCGGGAGCGCTGGCTACACCTTC. As protein: CAWSPGSAGYTF.

V gene TRBV28 combines with J gene TRBJ1-2; D gene ambiguous. V lost 8 bases to trimming and J lost 0 bases, with 16 bases between them. This CDR3 contains 15 residues. CDR1 and CDR2 (germline): MDHEN, SYDVKM. CDR3 sequence reads: CASLVRRLPNYGYTF. The DNA of the CDR3 is TGTGCCAGCCTCGTCCGGAGACTCCCTAACTATGGCTACACCTTC.

The chain employs TRBV7-3 and TRBJ2-3, with TRBD2 identical over 15 bases. V shed 5 bases and J 2 bases; nucleotides not matched to a gene: 11. The CDR3 is made up of 19 amino acids. Germline V gives CDR1 SGHTA, CDR2 FQGTGA. CDR3 sequence reads: CASSGLAGGPAHATDTQYF. CDR3 in DNA: TGTGCCAGCAGCGGACTAGCGGGAGGGCCCGCCCACGCCACAGATACGCAGTATTTT.

V gene TRBV19 combines with J gene TRBJ2-7; 9 bases line up with TRBD1. Germline V CDR1 and CDR2: LNHDA, SQIVND (reference sequence). J gave up 1 base and V 6 bases, and 7 bases lay outside the gene matches. This CDR3 has 15 amino acids. CDR3 DNA sequence: TGTGCCAGTAGATCAGGAGGGACAGGGTCCTACGAGCAGTACTTC. This encodes CASRSGGTGSYEQYF.

The chain carries TRBV19 and TRBJ2-7, with D possibly being TRBD2 (6 bases). The CDR3 consists of 16 residues. Trimming cost V 3 bases and J 3 bases, with 18 bases left between them. CDR1 is LNHDA, CDR2 SQIVND, per germline (reference sequence). DNA for the CDR3: TGTGCCAGTAGTATCGGGGGACTGAGTCGATACTACGAGCAGTACTTC. Translation: CASSIGGLSRYYEQYF.

Details on this clone: At one of its ends the junction is not consistent with the germline gene, which may arise from a read error. The chain joins TRBV7-7 to TRBJ2-1; tentatively, D is TRBD1 (5 bases). This CDR3 has 13 amino acids. Germline CDR1 and CDR2: SSHAT and FNYEAQ (reference sequence). CDR3 sequence: CASSPQGYNEQFF. CDR3 sequence (DNA): TGTGCTAGCAGCCCCCAGGGCTACAATGAGCAGTTCTTC.